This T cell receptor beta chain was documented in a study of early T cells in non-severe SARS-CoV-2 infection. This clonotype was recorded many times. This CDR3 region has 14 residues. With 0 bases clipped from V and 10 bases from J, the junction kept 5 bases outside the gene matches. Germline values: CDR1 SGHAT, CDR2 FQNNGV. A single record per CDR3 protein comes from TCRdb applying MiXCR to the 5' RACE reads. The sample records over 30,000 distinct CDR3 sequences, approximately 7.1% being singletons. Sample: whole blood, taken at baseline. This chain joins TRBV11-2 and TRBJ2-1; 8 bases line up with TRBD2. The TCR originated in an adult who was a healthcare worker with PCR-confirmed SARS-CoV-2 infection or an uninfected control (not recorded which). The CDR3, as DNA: TGTGCCAGCAGCTTAGAGTCCGCGGGGGGAGAGCAGTTCTTC. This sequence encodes CASSLESAGGEQFF.